This T cell receptor beta chain was recovered during a study of cytomegalovirus exposure and HLA in healthy donors. Whole-study findings and limits: According to a subsequent analysis, TCR clusters identified in the first cohort showed a tendency to co-occur across the 100 to 150 validation repertoires.

Regarding this clone: What it recognizes is unknown.

CDR1 is SGHRS, CDR2 YFSETQ, per germline. The CDR3 sequence is 14 residues long. Between the trimmed V and J ends, which lost 1 base and 8 bases, there was a span of 13 bases. Only in-frame clones appear in the TCRdb table, and some are missing; sequencing was by immunoSEQ multiplex PCR. The data show 150,000 to 200,000 clones, roughly 86% seen once. The genes are TRBV5-1 and TRBJ1-5, with D possibly matching TRBD1 (5 bases). The sequencing sample was made of PBMCs. The sequence was collected from a woman between 18 and 29 years old in good health and CMV-seropositive. The CDR3 spells CASSLTQAGEPQHF. DNA for the CDR3: TGCGCCAGCAGCTTGACCCAGGCGGGGGAGCCCCAGCATTTT.